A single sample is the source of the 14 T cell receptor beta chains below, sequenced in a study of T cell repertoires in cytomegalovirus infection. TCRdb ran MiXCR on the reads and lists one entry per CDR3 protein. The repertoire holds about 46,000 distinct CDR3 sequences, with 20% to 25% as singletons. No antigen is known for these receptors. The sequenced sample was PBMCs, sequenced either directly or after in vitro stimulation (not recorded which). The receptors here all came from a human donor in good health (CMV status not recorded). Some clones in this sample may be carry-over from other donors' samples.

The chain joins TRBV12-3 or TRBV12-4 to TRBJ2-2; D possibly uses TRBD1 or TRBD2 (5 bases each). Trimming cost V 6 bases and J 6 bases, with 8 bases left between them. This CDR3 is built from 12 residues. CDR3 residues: CASSLGAGELFF. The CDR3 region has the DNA TGTGCCAGCAGCCTGGGGGCCGGGGAGCTGTTTTTT.

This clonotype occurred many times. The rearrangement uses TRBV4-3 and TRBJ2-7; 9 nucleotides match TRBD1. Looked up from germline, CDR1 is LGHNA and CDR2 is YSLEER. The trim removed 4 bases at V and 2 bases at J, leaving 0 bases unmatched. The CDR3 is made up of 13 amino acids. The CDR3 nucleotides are TGCGCCAGCAGCCGGGACAGGGCCTACGAGCAGTACTTC. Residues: CASSRDRAYEQYF.

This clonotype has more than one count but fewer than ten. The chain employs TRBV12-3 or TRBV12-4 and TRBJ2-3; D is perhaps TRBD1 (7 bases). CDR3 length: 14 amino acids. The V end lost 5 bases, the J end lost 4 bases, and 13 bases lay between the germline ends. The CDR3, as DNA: TGTGCCAGCAGTCCCAGGGGGGTCGCAGATACGCAGTATTTT. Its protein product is CASSPRGVADTQYF.

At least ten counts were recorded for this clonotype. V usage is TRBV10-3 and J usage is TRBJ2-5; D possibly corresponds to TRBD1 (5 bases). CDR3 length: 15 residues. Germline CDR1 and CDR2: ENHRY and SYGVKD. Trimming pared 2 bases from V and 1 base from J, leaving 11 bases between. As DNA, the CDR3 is TGTGCCATCAGTGAGAACTCAGGGTTCCAAGAGACCCAGTACTTC. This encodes CAISENSGFQETQYF.

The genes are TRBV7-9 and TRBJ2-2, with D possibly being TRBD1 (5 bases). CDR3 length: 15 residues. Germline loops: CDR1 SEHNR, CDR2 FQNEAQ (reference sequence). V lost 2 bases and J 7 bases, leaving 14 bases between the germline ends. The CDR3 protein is CASSLQGGGYGELFF. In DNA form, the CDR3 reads TGTGCCAGCAGCTTACAGGGTGGTGGATACGGGGAGCTGTTTTTT.

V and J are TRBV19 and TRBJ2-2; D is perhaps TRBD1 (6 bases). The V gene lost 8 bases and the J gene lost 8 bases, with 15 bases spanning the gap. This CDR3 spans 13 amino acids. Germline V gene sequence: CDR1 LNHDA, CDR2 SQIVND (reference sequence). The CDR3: CASSNRATGELFF. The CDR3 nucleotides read TGTGCCAGTTCCAACAGGGCTACAGGGGAGCTGTTTTTT.

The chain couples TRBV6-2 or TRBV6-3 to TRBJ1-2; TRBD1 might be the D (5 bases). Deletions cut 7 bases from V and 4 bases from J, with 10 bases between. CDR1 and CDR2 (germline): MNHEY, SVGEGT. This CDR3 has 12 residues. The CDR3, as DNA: TGTGCCAGCACTTCGACAGTCTATGGCTACACCTTC. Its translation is CASTSTVYGYTF.

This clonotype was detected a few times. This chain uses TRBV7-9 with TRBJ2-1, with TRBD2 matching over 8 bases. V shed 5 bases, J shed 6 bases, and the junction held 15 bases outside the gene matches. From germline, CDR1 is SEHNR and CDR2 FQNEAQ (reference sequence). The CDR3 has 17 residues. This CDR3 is CASSPGTGTRRTNEQFF. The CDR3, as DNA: TGTGCCAGCAGCCCCGGGACCGGGACTAGGAGAACCAATGAGCAGTTCTTC.

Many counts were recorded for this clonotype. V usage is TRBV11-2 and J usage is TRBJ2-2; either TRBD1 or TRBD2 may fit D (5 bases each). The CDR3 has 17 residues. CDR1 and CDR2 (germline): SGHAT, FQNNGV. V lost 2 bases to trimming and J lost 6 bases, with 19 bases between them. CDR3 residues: CASSLIWAVGTPGELFF. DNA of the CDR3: TGTGCCAGCAGCTTAATTTGGGCGGTCGGGACGCCCGGGGAGCTGTTTTTT.

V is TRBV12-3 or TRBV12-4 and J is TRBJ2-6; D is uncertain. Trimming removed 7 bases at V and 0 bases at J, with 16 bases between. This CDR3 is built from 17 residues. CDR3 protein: CASTRLTASSGANVLTF. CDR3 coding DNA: TGTGCCAGCACCCGTCTAACAGCGAGCTCTGGGGCCAACGTCCTGACTTTC.

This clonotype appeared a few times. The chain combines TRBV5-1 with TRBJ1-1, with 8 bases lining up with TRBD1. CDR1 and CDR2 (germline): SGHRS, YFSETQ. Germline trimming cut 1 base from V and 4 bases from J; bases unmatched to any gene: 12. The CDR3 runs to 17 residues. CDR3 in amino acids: CASSLTLTGTGPTEAFF. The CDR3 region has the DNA TGCGCCAGCAGCTTGACCTTAACCGGGACAGGTCCCACTGAAGCTTTCTTT.

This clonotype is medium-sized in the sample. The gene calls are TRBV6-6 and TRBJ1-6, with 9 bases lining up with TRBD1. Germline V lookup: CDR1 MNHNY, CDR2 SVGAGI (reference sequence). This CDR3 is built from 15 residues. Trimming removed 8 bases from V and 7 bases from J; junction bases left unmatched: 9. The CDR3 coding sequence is TGTGCCAGCCACATGACCGGGACAGGGAATTCACCCCTCCACTTT. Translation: CASHMTGTGNSPLHF.

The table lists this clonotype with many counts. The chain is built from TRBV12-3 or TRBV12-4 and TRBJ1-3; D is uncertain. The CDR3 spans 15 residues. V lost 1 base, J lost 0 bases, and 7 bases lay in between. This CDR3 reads CASSLEPGSGNTIYF. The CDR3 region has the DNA TGTGCCAGCAGTTTAGAGCCCGGCTCTGGAAACACCATATATTTT.

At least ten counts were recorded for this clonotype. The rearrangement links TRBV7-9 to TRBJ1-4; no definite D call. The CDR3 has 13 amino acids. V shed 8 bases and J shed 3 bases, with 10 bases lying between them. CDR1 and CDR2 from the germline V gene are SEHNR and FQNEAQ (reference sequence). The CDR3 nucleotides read TGTGCCAGCCGAATGGCCCCTAATGAAAAACTGTTTTTT. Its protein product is CASRMAPNEKLFF.